The 27 T cell receptor beta chains given below trace back to one sample, sequenced in a study of blood T cell repertoires in COVID-19. Sequencing used immunoSEQ multiplex PCR; TCRdb keeps in-frame clones, though not all of them. The sample lists approximately 27,000 clones; 65% to 90% were seen once. The sequencing sample was made of peripheral blood. The receptor set was obtained from a human donor in a cohort sampled during active COVID-19.

The V and J genes are TRBV30 and TRBJ2-4, with 9 bases that match TRBD1. The CDR3 has 14 amino acids. CDR1 is GTSNPN and CDR2 is SVGIG in the germline V gene (reference sequence). Trimming removed 7 bases from V and 3 bases from J; junction bases left unmatched: 7. As DNA, the CDR3 is TGTGCCTTACAGGGGGCAAAGGACAAAAACATTCAGTACTTC. Translated, it gives CALQGAKDKNIQYF.

This rearrangement joins TRBV19 to TRBJ1-1, with 7 bases that match TRBD1. In germline, CDR1 is LNHDA, CDR2 SQIVND (reference sequence). This CDR3 region has 15 residues. V was pared by 3 bases and J by 1 base, with 5 bases of the junction left unmatched. The CDR3 reads CASSMGGQRNTEAFF. For the CDR3, the DNA is TGTGCCAGTAGTATGGGGGGACAGCGGAACACTGAAGCTTTCTTT.

The V gene is TRBV28, the J gene TRBJ1-1; TRBD1 might be the D (5 bases). Trimming left V 1 base short and J 6 bases short, with 12 bases between. Germline values: CDR1 MDHEN, CDR2 SYDVKM. The CDR3 runs 14 residues. The CDR3 region is CASSLSTGRAEAFF. The CDR3 region has the DNA TGTGCCAGCAGTTTATCCACCGGCAGGGCTGAAGCTTTCTTT.

The chain carries TRBV7-6 and TRBJ2-7; D is unresolved. V was trimmed by 1 base and J by 3 bases, leaving 13 bases between them. The CDR3 loop spans 15 amino acids. Germline V lookup: CDR1 SGHVS, CDR2 FNYEAQ. The CDR3 protein is CASSLGAMVGYEQYF. As DNA, the CDR3 is TGTGCCAGCAGCTTAGGGGCAATGGTCGGCTACGAGCAGTACTTC.

The V and J genes are TRBV27 and TRBJ2-6; D unclear. Germline V gene lookup returns CDR1 MNHEY and CDR2 SMNVEV (reference sequence). The V and J ends lost 2 bases and 1 base respectively, with 12 bases between them. This CDR3 is built from 17 residues. The CDR3 DNA sequence: TGTGCCAGCAGTTTACAATTCCTGAGATCTGGGGCCAACGTCCTGACTTTC. Its protein product is CASSLQFLRSGANVLTF.

The V gene is TRBV6-6, the J gene TRBJ2-1; D not resolved. The germline V gene has CDR1 MNHNY and CDR2 SVGAGI (reference sequence). This CDR3 is 14 amino acids long. V lost 4 bases and J lost 9, with 16 bases in between. CDR3 amino acids: CASSSPIAFGEQFF. CDR3 in DNA: TGTGCCAGCAGTTCCCCGATTGCCTTCGGTGAGCAGTTCTTC.

The table lists this clone with a few counts. The chain is built from TRBV2 and TRBJ2-7, with 7 bases identical to TRBD1. Germline CDR1 reads SNHLY; CDR2 reads FYNNEI. CDR3 length: 14 residues. Unmatched junction bases numbered 12, after V lost 6 bases and J lost 7 bases. CDR3 in amino acids: CASRVTGTVGEQYF. Here the CDR3 DNA reads TGTGCCAGCAGGGTAACGGGGACAGTGGGAGAGCAGTACTTC.

V and J are TRBV5-6 and TRBJ1-1; the D is unclear. V was cut by 0 bases and J by 1 base, with 10 bases left in between. Germline CDR1 reads SGHDT; CDR2 reads YYEEEE. There are 15 residues in the CDR3. As DNA, the CDR3 is TGTGCCAGCAGCTTGGCTTGGGCCCGGAACACTGAAGCTTTCTTT. The encoded protein is CASSLAWARNTEAFF.

The gene calls are TRBV19 and TRBJ2-2; 9 nucleotides agree with TRBD2. This CDR3 has 15 amino acids. The J segment lost 5 bases and the V segment lost 3 bases, leaving 4 bases of the junction unmatched. Germline CDR1 is LNHDA and CDR2 is SQIVND (reference sequence). This CDR3 is CASSIATSGTGELFF. For the CDR3, the DNA is TGTGCCAGTAGTATTGCGACTAGCGGAACCGGGGAGCTGTTTTTT.

The rearrangement links TRBV6-5 to TRBJ2-4, with a weak D call TRBD2 (5 bases). This CDR3 contains 11 residues. V dropped 5 bases and J dropped 9 bases, with 8 bases sitting between them. CDR1 and CDR2 from the germline V gene are MNHEY and SVGAGI. Written as DNA, the CDR3 is TGTGCCAGCAGTCCTCGGGGCATTCAGTACTTC. Its translation is CASSPRGIQYF.

The chain combines TRBV7-2 with TRBJ2-4; D possibly corresponds to TRBD2 (6 bases). The CDR3 contains 15 residues. V lost 5 bases and J lost 0, with 11 bases in between. Germline CDR1 reads SGHTA; CDR2 reads FQGNSA. The CDR3 reads CASSPRTIAKNIQYF. CDR3 nucleotides: TGTGCCAGCAGCCCCCGGACTATAGCCAAAAACATTCAGTACTTC.

The rearrangement links TRBV21-1 to TRBJ1-1; the table gives TRBD1 as D, unverified against the DNA. TRBV21-1 is reported as a pseudogene. The length of the CDR3 is 15 residues. CDR3: CASSPSTGRDTEAFF. The CDR3 coding sequence is TGTGCCAGCAGCCCGTCGACAGGTCGGGACACTGAAGCTTTCTTT.

This chain connects TRBV12-3 or TRBV12-4 to TRBJ1-2; weak D call: TRBD1 (5 bases). This CDR3 comprises 13 residues. Between the trimmed V and J ends, which lost 3 bases and 2 bases, there was a span of 7 bases. As DNA, the CDR3 is TGTGCCAGCAGTTTTGGGGCGAACTATGGCTACACCTTC. Amino acid sequence: CASSFGANYGYTF.

The chain carries TRBV4-2 and TRBJ2-2; TRBD1 is a possible D gene (6 bases). Deletions cut 5 bases from V and 3 bases from J, with 13 bases between. The CDR3 loop spans 15 amino acids. Germline CDR1 reads LGHNA; CDR2 reads YNFKEQ. CDR3 residues: CASSVLNRDTGELFF. As DNA, the CDR3 is TGTGCCAGCAGCGTCCTCAACAGGGACACCGGGGAGCTGTTTTTT.

The chain combines TRBV15 with TRBJ2-5; 11 bases line up with TRBD1. This CDR3 contains 15 residues. Unmatched junction bases numbered 5, after V lost 3 bases and J lost 5 bases. Germline assignment: CDR1 LNHNV and CDR2 YYDKDF (reference sequence). The CDR3 is CATSRGDRGFETQYF. CDR3 in DNA: TGTGCCACCAGCAGGGGGGACAGGGGGTTCGAGACCCAGTACTTC.

V is TRBV12-5 and J is TRBJ1-1; TRBD1 might be the D (6 bases). Trimming stripped 2 bases from V and 3 bases from J, with 13 bases between. The CDR3 runs 15 residues. CDR1 LGHNT and CDR2 FRNRAP come from the germline V gene. The CDR3 sequence is CASGLSTGFHTEAFF. The CDR3 coding sequence is TGTGCTAGTGGTTTGTCCACAGGGTTCCACACTGAAGCTTTCTTT.

Only a few counts were recorded for this clone. This chain connects TRBV3-1 (or the pseudogene TRBV3-2) to TRBJ2-7, with D possibly TRBD2 on 6 matching bases. CDR1 LGHDT and CDR2 YNNKEL come from the germline V gene (reference sequence). V was shortened by 3 bases and J by 2 bases, with 20 bases between the two germline ends. The CDR3 length is 17 residues. The CDR3 nucleotides are TGTGCCAGCAGCCATTCCGACTCCGGGACTTACGCCTACGAGCAGTACTTC. It yields the protein CASSHSDSGTYAYEQYF.

The rearrangement uses TRBV30 and TRBJ2-3; no reliable D call. CDR3 size: 16 residues. V lost 1 base to trimming and J lost 3 bases, with 17 bases between them. Germline V CDR1 and CDR2: GTSNPN, SVGIG (reference sequence). In DNA form, the CDR3 reads TGTGCCTGGAGTGGAGGAGACTCCATCGCGACAGATACGCAGTATTTT. It is translated as CAWSGGDSIATDTQYF. The whole variable domain, filled in from reference TRBV30 and TRBJ2-3, reads SQTIHQWPATLVQPVGSPLSLECTVEGTSNPNLYWYRQAAGRGLQLLFYSVGIGQISSEVPQNLSASRPQDRQFILSSKKLLLSDSGFYLCAWSGGDSIATDTQYFGPGTRLTVL.

The chain employs TRBV19 and TRBJ2-7, with 7 bases identical to TRBD1. Germline V CDR1 and CDR2: LNHDA, SQIVND (reference sequence). J was trimmed by 6 bases and V by 4 bases; bases with no gene match: 9. The CDR3 length is 14 residues. The CDR3 DNA reads as TGTGCCAGTAGTACCAACAGGGGAAACCGCGAGCAGTACTTC. It encodes CASSTNRGNREQYF.

This clone came up once. The chain uses TRBV5-1 and TRBJ1-6; 7 positions agree with TRBD1. Germline V gives CDR1 SGHRS, CDR2 YFSETQ. With 4 bases clipped from V and 9 bases from J, the junction kept 10 bases outside the gene matches. This CDR3 contains 15 residues. CDR3 amino acids: CASSTQQGISSPLHF. CDR3 DNA: TGCGCCAGCAGCACCCAACAGGGGATCTCTTCACCCCTCCACTTT.

The gene calls are TRBV5-4 and TRBJ2-3, with 9 bases lining up with TRBD2. CDR1 is SGHNT and CDR2 is YYREEE in the germline V gene (reference sequence). Trimming took 0 bases from V and 5 from J; bases not matched to a gene: 7. This CDR3 has 16 amino acids. The DNA of the CDR3 is TGTGCCAGCAGCTTGGAGCTGGCGGGGGGGCAAGATACGCAGTATTTT. Translated: CASSLELAGGQDTQYF.

About this clone: Compared with germline, one end of the junction differs, possibly owing to a read error. The V and J genes are TRBV24-1 and TRBJ1-2; possibly TRBD1 for D (5 bases). Per the germline V gene, CDR1 is KGHDR and CDR2 is SFDVKD. CDR3 length equals 16 residues. The CDR3 reads CAISDSRGGVSHGYTF. The CDR3 DNA is TGTGCCATCAGTGATTCCCGGGGAGGGGTTTCTCATGGCTACACCTTC.

V is TRBV10-3 and J is TRBJ2-7; a possible D gene is TRBD1 (7 bases). This CDR3 is 17 amino acids long. V lost 3 bases and J lost 5, with 23 bases in between. CDR1 and CDR2 (germline): ENHRY, SYGVKD. CDR3 DNA: TGTGCCATCAGTGATCCTCCAGACAGGGTCGGGGAGGACGAGCAGTACTTC. This encodes CAISDPPDRVGEDEQYF.

This chain joins TRBV7-6 and TRBJ2-7; 7 bases are shared with TRBD2. Unmatched junction bases numbered 8, after V lost 1 base and J lost 2 bases. Germline V gene sequence: CDR1 SGHVS, CDR2 FNYEAQ. The CDR3 totals 16 residues. CDR3 in DNA: TGTGCCAGCAGCTTAGGGGGGGAGGGTACGACCTACGAGCAGTACTTC. Translating gives CASSLGGEGTTYEQYF.

V gene TRBV7-2 combines with J gene TRBJ2-3; D call uncertain. Germline assignment: CDR1 SGHTA and CDR2 FQGNSA. The V gene lost 2 bases and the J gene lost 2 bases, with 11 bases spanning the gap. The CDR3 sequence is 15 residues long. CDR3 loop: CASSLMPANTDTQYF. CDR3 nucleotide sequence: TGTGCCAGCAGCTTAATGCCTGCGAACACAGATACGCAGTATTTT.

The chain is built from TRBV5-1 and TRBJ2-7, with D perhaps TRBD2 (6 bases). CDR3 length equals 16 residues. The V and J ends lost 0 bases and 7 bases respectively, with 20 bases between them. CDR1 and CDR2 (germline): SGHRS, YFSETQ. Here the CDR3 DNA reads TGCGCCAGCAGCTTGGGGGCCTCGGGGGAGGTAGGGGAGCAGTACTTC. Translated, it gives CASSLGASGEVGEQYF.

This clone was seen only a few times. The chain's CDR3 is CASSQVEATDTQYF. DNA for the CDR3: TGTGCCAGCAGCCAAGTGGAGGCAACAGATACGCAGTATTTT. The V gene is TRBV3-1 (or the pseudogene TRBV3-2), the J gene TRBJ2-3, with D possibly TRBD2 on 5 matching bases. CDR1 is LGHDT and CDR2 is YNNKEL in the germline V gene (reference sequence). V lost 1 base, J lost 3 bases, and 8 bases lay in between. CDR3 size: 14 residues.